These 15 T cell receptor beta chains came from one sample sequenced in a study of T cell responses to AZD1222 COVID-19 vaccine. Method: immunoSEQ multiplex PCR; TCRdb's copy keeps in-frame clones and lacks some. Among about 140,000 clones, 85% to 95% were seen once, and the ten largest hold 3.6%. The sample was peripheral blood, taken 28 days after the second AZD1222 dose. The receptors stem from an adult who received the AZD1222 COVID-19 vaccine.

The J gene is TRBJ2-1, the V gene TRBV5-8; 10 nucleotides line up with TRBD2. The CDR3 runs 16 residues. V dropped 1 base and J dropped 3; count of bases not matched to a gene: 4. Germline lookup yields CDR1 SGHTS and CDR2 YDEGEE. The CDR3 DNA follows: TGTGCCAGCAGCTTGCTAGCGGGAGTATACTACAATGAGCAGTTCTTC. This encodes CASSLLAGVYYNEQFF.

The V and J genes are TRBV10-3 and TRBJ2-5; perhaps TRBD1 as D (6 bases). This CDR3 contains 13 residues. From germline, CDR1 is ENHRY and CDR2 SYGVKD. Trimming left V 6 bases short and J 4 bases short, with 12 bases between. CDR3 nucleotides: TGTGCCATCAGCCTCGGACAGCCAGAGACCCAGTACTTC. It yields the protein CAISLGQPETQYF.

This chain links TRBV4-3 with TRBJ1-1, with D tentatively TRBD1 (5 bases). Trimming pared 1 base from V and 0 bases from J, leaving 9 bases between. The CDR3 consists of 15 residues. CDR1 and CDR2 (germline): LGHNA, YSLEER. CDR3 in DNA: TGCGCCAGCAGCCAAGGCAGGGTTATGAACACTGAAGCTTTCTTT. It yields the protein CASSQGRVMNTEAFF.

V is TRBV5-4 and J is TRBJ2-3; TRBD1 agrees at 8 bases. V was clipped by 4 bases and J by 0 bases; unmatched bases: 7. The CDR3 has 16 residues. The germline gives CDR1 SGHNT, CDR2 YYREEE (reference sequence). CDR3 nucleotides: TGTGCCAGCAGCCAAGGACAGGGAACTAGCACAGATACGCAGTATTTT. Amino acids: CASSQGQGTSTDTQYF.

V and J are TRBV7-9 and TRBJ1-6, with a weak D call TRBD1 (5 bases). With 2 bases removed from V and 9 bases from J, the gap between germline ends came to 14 bases. The germline CDR1 and CDR2 sequences are SEHNR and FQNEAQ (reference sequence). The CDR3 contains 15 residues. The CDR3 DNA sequence: TGTGCCAGCAGCTTAAAGGGGATGTCGGGTTCACCCCTCCACTTT. This codes for CASSLKGMSGSPLHF.

The chain combines TRBV28 with TRBJ1-2; possible D gene TRBD1, 6 bases. Trimming took 3 bases from V and 5 from J, leaving 22 bases between them. CDR3 size: 17 residues. Germline CDR1 reads MDHEN; CDR2 reads SYDVKM. As DNA, the CDR3 is TGTGCCAGCAGTTTCCCGCGGGGGGCGTCTTCATGGTATGGCTACACCTTC. The encoded protein is CASSFPRGASSWYGYTF.

This chain connects TRBV2 to TRBJ1-5; perhaps TRBD1 as D (6 bases). This CDR3 has 13 amino acids. The V end was cut by 6 bases, the J end by 6 bases, with 12 bases between. Germline-derived CDR1 and CDR2 are SNHLY and FYNNEI. As DNA, the CDR3 is TGTGCCAGCAGAACAGGGACCGGTCAGCCCCAGCATTTT. Protein sequence: CASRTGTGQPQHF.

This rearrangement joins TRBV28 to TRBJ2-1; D assignment may be TRBD1 or TRBD2 (5 bases each). Trimming took 2 bases from V and 8 from J, leaving 16 bases between them. The V gene's germline CDR1 is MDHEN and CDR2 SYDVKM. This CDR3 is built from 15 residues. The CDR3 spells CASSLRDPASHEQFF. CDR3 nucleotides: TGTGCCAGCAGTTTAAGGGACCCTGCGAGCCATGAGCAGTTCTTC.

V is TRBV3-1 (or the pseudogene TRBV3-2) and J is TRBJ1-4, with a possible D match to TRBD1 (6 bases). This CDR3 comprises 17 residues. CDR1 is LGHDT, CDR2 YNNKEL, per germline (reference sequence). V shed 4 bases and J shed 4 bases, with 19 bases lying between them. CDR3 sequence: CASSRGLGQAFNEKLFF. The CDR3, as DNA: TGTGCCAGCAGCCGGGGGCTCGGACAAGCCTTTAATGAAAAACTGTTTTTT.

The chain combines TRBV7-2 with TRBJ1-4; D is perhaps TRBD1 (6 bases). CDR3 size: 14 residues. V was pared by 7 bases and J by 8 bases, with 17 bases between. Germline-derived CDR1 and CDR2 are SGHTA and FQGNSA. CDR3 coding DNA: TGTGCCAGCACTAAGGACAGTTCTTCCGAAAAACTGTTTTTT. Residues: CASTKDSSSEKLFF.

The J gene is TRBJ1-1, the V gene TRBV29-1; D may be TRBD1 (5 bases). This CDR3 spans 12 amino acids. V was pared by 3 bases and J by 6 bases, with 11 bases between. The germline CDR1 and CDR2 sequences are SQVTM and ANQGSEA. The CDR3 coding sequence is TGCAGCGTTGAGTCCGGGGGATCTGAAGCTTTCTTT. Translated, it gives CSVESGGSEAFF.

The rearrangement joins TRBV28 to TRBJ1-3; 8 bases align to TRBD1. The CDR3 has 14 residues. V was clipped by 5 bases and J by 2 bases; unmatched bases: 2. Germline lookup yields CDR1 MDHEN and CDR2 SYDVKM. CDR3 nucleotides: TGTGCCAGCAGTCCACAGGGGGCTGGAAACACCATATATTTT. Amino acids: CASSPQGAGNTIYF.

Here the CDR3 reads CASSQDRTGYYGYTF. In DNA form, the CDR3 reads TGCGCCAGCAGCCAAGATAGAACAGGGTACTATGGCTACACCTTC. The chain joins TRBV4-1 to TRBJ1-2, with D tentatively TRBD1 (6 bases). Trimming stripped 0 bases from V and 3 bases from J, with 11 bases between. Germline V gene lookup returns CDR1 MGHRA and CDR2 YSYEKL. The CDR3 is 15 amino acids.

The V gene is TRBV28, the J gene TRBJ1-5; weak D call: TRBD1 (5 bases). Germline V lookup: CDR1 MDHEN, CDR2 SYDVKM. The V end lost 1 base, the J end lost 1 base, and 8 bases lay between the germline ends. The CDR3 spans 15 residues. Written as DNA, the CDR3 is TGTGCCAGCAGTTTATACACAGGCAGCAATCAGCCCCAGCATTTT. The encoded protein is CASSLYTGSNQPQHF.

The rearrangement joins TRBV3-1 (or the pseudogene TRBV3-2) to TRBJ1-1; 9 nucleotides align to TRBD1. The germline gives CDR1 LGHDT, CDR2 YNNKEL (reference sequence). J was trimmed by 3 bases and V by 0 bases; bases with no gene match: 17. CDR3 length equals 20 residues. This CDR3 reads CASSQERWGRTGEWDTEAFF. For the CDR3, the DNA is TGTGCCAGCAGCCAAGAGAGGTGGGGGAGGACAGGGGAATGGGACACTGAAGCTTTCTTT.